Each of the 3 T cell receptor beta chains below was sequenced from the same sample in a study of type 1 regulatory T cells. Which antigens these TCRs recognize remains unknown. Using its own MiXCR run on the reads, TCRdb lists one record per CDR3 protein. The sample has fewer than 25,000 distinct CDR3 sequences; roughly 45% are singletons. The sequencing sample was made of cultured T cells, either the whole culture or a sorted T cell fraction (not recorded which). The receptor set was obtained from a human donor in good health.

This clonotype was found many times. J is TRBJ2-1 and V is TRBV5-1; 9 bases line up with TRBD2. Looked up from germline, CDR1 is SGHRS and CDR2 is YFSETQ. The CDR3 is 16 amino acids. Trimming cost V 6 bases and J 4 bases; bases outside gene matches: 11. CDR3 residues: CASTSGGSLSYNEQFF. For the CDR3, the DNA is TGCGCCAGCACCAGCGGGGGGTCCCTTTCATACAATGAGCAGTTCTTC.

V usage is TRBV3-1 and J usage is TRBJ1-1, with a possible D match to TRBD1 (6 bases). Germline-derived CDR1 and CDR2 are LGHDT and YNNKEL (reference sequence). V lost 3 bases to trimming and J lost 0 bases, with 17 bases between them. The CDR3 length is 17 residues. The CDR3 coding sequence is TGTGCCAGCAGCCATGGGGGGCGCGTTCTAGTGAACACTGAAGCTTTCTTT. Amino acids: CASSHGGRVLVNTEAFF.

V usage is TRBV3-1 and J usage is TRBJ2-5; TRBD2 matches 12 bases. V gave up 4 bases and J gave up 5 bases; unmatched junction bases: 8. The CDR3 runs to 16 residues. The germline gives CDR1 LGHDT, CDR2 YNNKEL (reference sequence). CDR3 coding DNA: TGTGCCAGCAGCCGCCGGGCTAGCGGGGGGGCTGAGACCCAGTACTTC. Its protein is CASSRRASGGAETQYF.